Listed below are T cell receptor beta chains from one sample, sequenced in a study of blood T cell repertoires in COVID-19. Profiling relied on immunoSEQ multiplex PCR, and the TCRdb table lists in-frame clones only, not all of them. The repertoire includes 150,000 to 200,000 clones, 75% to 90% of them detected once, and approximately 0.77% sits in the top ten. Sequencing was carried out using PBMCs or T cells enriched from blood (not recorded which). Source of these receptors: a woman under 30 who had recovered from COVID-19. The CDR3 runs from the conserved cysteine through the conserved F or W. Fields, in order: CDR3 length, clone size, V gene, CDR3 protein. Rows may omit the clone size; those that give it use once, few, many or a size class.

>17|.|TRBV21-1
CASSKGGTGTGIHEQYF
>16|.|TRBV9
CASSPPPGGSDSPLHF
>16|.|TRBV7-8
CASSLTVRISNQPQHF
>14|.|TRBV5-4
CASSLFQQEPEAFF
>13|.|TRBV5-5
CASSLAGGNGYTF
>15|once|TRBV19
CASSPSGSYSDEQFF
>16|.|TRBV7-9
CASSLAGGGEQETQYF
>12|.|TRBV28
CASSFGGPPKNF
>13|once|TRBV12-5
CASGQDGGTEAFF
>16|.|TRBV7-6
CASSLDAGLGGNEQFF
>17|.|TRBV21-1
CASSKEKTGGAGDEQFF
>16|.|TRBV6-2/TRBV6-3
CASSYGDTPRYYGYTF
>17|.|TRBV10-3
CAISGWTSGSGTDTQYF
>15|.|TRBV6-1
CASSEASGSSYEQYF
>11|.|TRBV30
CAWRVASEQFF
>14|.|TRBV9
CASSVRGADSPLHF
>15|.|TRBV5-4
CASSSQGANLFEQYF
>14|once|TRBV9
CASSVGSYSDEQYF
>16|.|TRBV5-1
CASSLGQLTMNTEAFF
>15|.|TRBV15
CATSRERGLSYEQYF
>18|.|TRBV25-1
CASSEYLRAGLGTDTQYF
>15|.|TRBV5-1
CASSWVAGVGYEQYF
>15|.|TRBV11-2
CASSLRTGSTTEAFF
>16|.|TRBV4-1
CASSQEYRGRDYGYTF
>16|.|TRBV27
CASSPITGLGKNIQYF
>16|once|TRBV12-5
CASGSGLAGRTDTQYF
>14|.|TRBV7-9
CASSFEGAGDTQYF
>17|.|TRBV19
CASTPRRGGYRIGELFF
>16|once|TRBV4-1
CASSQDSLATYNEQFF